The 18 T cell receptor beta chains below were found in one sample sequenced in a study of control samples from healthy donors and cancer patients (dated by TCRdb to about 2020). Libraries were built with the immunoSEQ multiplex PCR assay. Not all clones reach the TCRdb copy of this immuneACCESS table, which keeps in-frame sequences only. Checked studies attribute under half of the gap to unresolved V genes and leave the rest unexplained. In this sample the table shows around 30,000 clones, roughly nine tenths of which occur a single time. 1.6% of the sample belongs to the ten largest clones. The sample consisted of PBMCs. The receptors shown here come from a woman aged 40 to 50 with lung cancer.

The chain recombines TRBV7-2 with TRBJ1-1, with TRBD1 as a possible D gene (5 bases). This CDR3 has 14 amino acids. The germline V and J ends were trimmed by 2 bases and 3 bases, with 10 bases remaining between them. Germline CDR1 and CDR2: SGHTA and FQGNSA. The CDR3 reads CASSLSGGYTEAFF. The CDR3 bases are TGTGCCAGCAGCTTATCTGGGGGATACACTGAAGCTTTCTTT.

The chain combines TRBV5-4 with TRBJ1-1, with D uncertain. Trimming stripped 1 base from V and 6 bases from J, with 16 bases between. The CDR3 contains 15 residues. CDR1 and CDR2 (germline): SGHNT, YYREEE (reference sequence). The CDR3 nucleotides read TGTGCCAGCAGCTTGTTTGGCGCAGGCGGCGCTGAAGCTTTCTTT. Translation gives CASSLFGAGGAEAFF.

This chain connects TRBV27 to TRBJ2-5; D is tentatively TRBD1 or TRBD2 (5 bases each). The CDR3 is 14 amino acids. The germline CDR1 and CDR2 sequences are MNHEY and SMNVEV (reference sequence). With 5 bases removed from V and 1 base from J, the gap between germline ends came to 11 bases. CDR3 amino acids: CASSTLGAQETQYF. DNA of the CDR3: TGTGCCAGCAGTACACTAGGGGCCCAAGAGACCCAGTACTTC.

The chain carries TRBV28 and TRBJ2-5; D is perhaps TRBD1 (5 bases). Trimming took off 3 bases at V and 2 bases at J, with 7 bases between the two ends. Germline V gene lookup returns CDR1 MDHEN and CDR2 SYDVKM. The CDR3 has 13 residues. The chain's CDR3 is CASSLPGQETQYF. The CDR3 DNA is TGTGCCAGCAGTTTGCCAGGGCAAGAGACCCAGTACTTC.

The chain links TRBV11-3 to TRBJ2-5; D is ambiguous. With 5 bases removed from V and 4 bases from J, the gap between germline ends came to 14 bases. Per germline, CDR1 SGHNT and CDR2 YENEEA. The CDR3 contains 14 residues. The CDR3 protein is CASSHPLKGETQYF. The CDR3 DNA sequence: TGTGCCAGCAGCCATCCCCTGAAGGGAGAGACCCAGTACTTC.

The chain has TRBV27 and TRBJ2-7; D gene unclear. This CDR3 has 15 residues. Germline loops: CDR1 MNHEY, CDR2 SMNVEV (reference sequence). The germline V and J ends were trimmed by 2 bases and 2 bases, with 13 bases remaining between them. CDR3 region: CASSLIRVTPYEQYF. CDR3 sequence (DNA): TGTGCCAGCAGTTTAATTAGAGTTACCCCCTACGAGCAGTACTTC.

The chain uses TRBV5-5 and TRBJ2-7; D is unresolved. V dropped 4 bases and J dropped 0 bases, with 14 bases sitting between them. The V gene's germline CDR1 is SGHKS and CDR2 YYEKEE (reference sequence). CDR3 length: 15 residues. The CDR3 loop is CASSGVGRSSYEQYF. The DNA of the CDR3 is TGTGCCAGCAGCGGGGTCGGACGGAGCTCCTACGAGCAGTACTTC.

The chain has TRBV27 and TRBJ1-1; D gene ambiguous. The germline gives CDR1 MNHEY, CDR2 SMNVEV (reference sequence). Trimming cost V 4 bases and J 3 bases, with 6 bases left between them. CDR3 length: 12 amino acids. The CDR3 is CASSSGDTEAFF. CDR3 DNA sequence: TGTGCCAGCAGTTCTGGAGACACTGAAGCTTTCTTT.

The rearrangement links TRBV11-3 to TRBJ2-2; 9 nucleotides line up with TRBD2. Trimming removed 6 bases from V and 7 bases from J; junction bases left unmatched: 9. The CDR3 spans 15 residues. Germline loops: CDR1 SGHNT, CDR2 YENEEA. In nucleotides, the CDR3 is TGTGCCAGCAGTTACGCGGGGGGGCCGGGCGGGGAGCTGTTTTTT. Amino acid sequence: CASSYAGGPGGELFF.

The CDR3 coding sequence is TGCGCCAGCAGCTTGTACGGCAGCTCAGAGACCCAGTACTTC. This codes for CASSLYGSSETQYF. The chain is built from TRBV5-1 and TRBJ2-5; no definite D call. The V end was cut by 1 base, the J end by 4 bases, with 11 bases between. This CDR3 is 14 amino acids long. The germline gives CDR1 SGHRS, CDR2 YFSETQ. The full variable domain, with the rest looked up from reference TRBV5-1 and TRBJ2-5, is KAGVTQTPRYLIKTRGQQVTLSCSPISGHRSVSWYQQTPGQGLQFLFEYFSETQRNKGNFPGRFSGRQFSNSRSEMNVSTLELGDSALYLCASSLYGSSETQYFGPGTRLLVL.

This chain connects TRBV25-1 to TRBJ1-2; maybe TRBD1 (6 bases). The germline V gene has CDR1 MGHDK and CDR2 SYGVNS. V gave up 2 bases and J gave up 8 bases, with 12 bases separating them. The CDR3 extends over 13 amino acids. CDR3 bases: TGTGCCAGCAGTGAACAACAGGGTTGGGGCTACACCTTC. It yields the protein CASSEQQGWGYTF.

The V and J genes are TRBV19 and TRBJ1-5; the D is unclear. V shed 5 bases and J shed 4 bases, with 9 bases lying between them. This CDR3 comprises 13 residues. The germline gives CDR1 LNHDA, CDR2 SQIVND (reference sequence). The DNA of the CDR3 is TGTGCCAGTAGTTACTCGCGGAATCAGCCCCAGCATTTT. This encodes CASSYSRNQPQHF.

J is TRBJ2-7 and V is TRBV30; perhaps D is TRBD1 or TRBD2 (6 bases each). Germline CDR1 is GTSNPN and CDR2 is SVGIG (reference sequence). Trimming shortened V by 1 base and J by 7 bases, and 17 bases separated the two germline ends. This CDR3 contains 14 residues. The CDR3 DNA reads TGTGCCTGGAGTGCGGTGGGGGGCGCGGGAGAGCAGTACTTC. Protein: CAWSAVGGAGEQYF.

CDR3 nucleotides: TGTGCCAGCTCTCTAGGGACGAGCAATCAGCCCCAGCATTTT. Residues: CASSLGTSNQPQHF. The chain is built from TRBV18 and TRBJ1-5; TRBD1 is a possible D gene (5 bases). There are 14 residues in the CDR3. V was trimmed by 6 bases and J by 1 base, leaving 10 bases between them. Germline V gene sequence: CDR1 KGHSH, CDR2 LQKENI.

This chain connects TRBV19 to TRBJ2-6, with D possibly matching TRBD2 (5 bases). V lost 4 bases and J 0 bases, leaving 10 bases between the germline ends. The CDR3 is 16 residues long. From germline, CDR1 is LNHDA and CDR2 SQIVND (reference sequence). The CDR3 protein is CASSKTGSSGANVLTF. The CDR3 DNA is TGTGCCAGTAGTAAAACGGGAAGCTCTGGGGCCAACGTCCTGACTTTC.

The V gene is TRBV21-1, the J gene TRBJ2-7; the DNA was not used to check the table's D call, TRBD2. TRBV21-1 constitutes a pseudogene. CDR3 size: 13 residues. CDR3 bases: TGTGCCAGCAGCAAAGGACTCTCCTACGAGCAGTACTTC. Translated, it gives CASSKGLSYEQYF.

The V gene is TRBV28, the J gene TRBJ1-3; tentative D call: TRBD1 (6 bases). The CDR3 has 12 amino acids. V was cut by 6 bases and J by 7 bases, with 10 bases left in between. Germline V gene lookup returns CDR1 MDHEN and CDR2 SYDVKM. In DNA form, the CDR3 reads TGTGCCAGCAGCCCCGACAGGAACACCATATATTTT. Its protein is CASSPDRNTIYF. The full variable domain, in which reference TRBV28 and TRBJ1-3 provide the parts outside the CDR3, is DVKVTQSSRYLVKRTGEKVFLECVQDMDHENMFWYRQDPGLGLRLIYFSYDVKMKEKGDIPEGYSVSREKKERFSLILESASTNQTSMYLCASSPDRNTIYFGEGSWLTVV.

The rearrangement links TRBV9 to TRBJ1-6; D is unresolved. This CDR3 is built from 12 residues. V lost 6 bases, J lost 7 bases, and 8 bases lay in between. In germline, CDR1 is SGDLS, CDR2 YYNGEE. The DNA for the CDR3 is TGTGCCAGCAACAACGCAAATTCACCCCTCCACTTT. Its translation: CASNNANSPLHF.